These T cell receptor beta chains were read from a single sample in a study of cytomegalovirus exposure and HLA in healthy donors. Clones were read by immunoSEQ multiplex PCR, and TCRdb kept only the in-frame ones, dropping some. The sample holds roughly 60,000 clones, around three quarters seen once. Sample: PBMCs. These receptors came from a female donor in good health and CMV-seronegative. Each CDR3 is given without its conserved first and last residue.

v_gene	j_gene	CDR3aa
TRBV7-2	TRBJ1-2	ASSPAGTGKGGYT
TRBV15	TRBJ2-7	ATSGPGVPYEQY
TRBV5-1	TRBJ1-3	ASSPIEVAGANTIY
TRBV14	TRBJ2-1	ASSHRGANRLLVNEQF
TRBV6-5	TRBJ2-2	ASSYSIRSTGELF
TRBV7-8	TRBJ1-6	ASSLMTGSSPLH
TRBV30	TRBJ2-1	AWSDRLSSYNEQF
TRBV6-5	TRBJ1-2	ASSYEGGVYGYT
TRBV2	TRBJ1-2	ASRRGQSNYGYT
TRBV4-1	TRBJ1-1	ASSQTGGRGAF
TRBV7-9	TRBJ1-1	ASSLAVVARSPEAF
TRBV4-1	TRBJ2-7	ASSQDWGGNYYEQY
TRBV7-2	TRBJ1-2	ASSPQSQVQTYGYT
TRBV10-1	TRBJ2-2	ASSDREGNTGELF
TRBV19	TRBJ1-6	ASSAGGSSYNSPLH
TRBV6-4	TRBJ1-5	ASSREQGNQPQH
TRBV7-9	TRBJ2-3	ASSFNTDTQY
TRBV11-2	TRBJ2-1	ASSPTRNNEQF
TRBV7-6	TRBJ2-2	ASSSYGGELF
TRBV30	TRBJ2-5	AWRIQGARETQY
TRBV6-5	TRBJ2-2	ASRRDPITGELF
TRBV30	TRBJ1-1	AWSGGDLREAF
TRBV27	TRBJ1-5	ASSFQGQPQH
TRBV4-3	TRBJ2-7	ASSQDSGIIYEQY
TRBV9	TRBJ1-1	ASSPTLYSLSRGNTEAF
TRBV6-5	TRBJ2-1	ASSYSKRNEQF
TRBV5-4	TRBJ2-7	ASSMTGGTYEQY
TRBV27	TRBJ2-2	ASRPGQANTGELF
TRBV2	TRBJ1-1	APRGNGEAF
TRBV19	TRBJ1-1	ASIGWDRGYTEAF
TRBV6-5	TRBJ2-1	ASSGQGKSEQF